The next 3 T cell receptor beta chains were all read from a single sample in a study of early T cells in non-severe SARS-CoV-2 infection. TCRdb reanalysed the 5' RACE reads using MiXCR and keeps one entry per CDR3 protein. The table lists 40,000 to 60,000 distinct CDR3 sequences, around 6.5% of them singletons, with approximately 3% in the top ten. The specimen comprised whole blood, sampled at baseline. All receptors derive from an adult who was a healthcare worker with PCR-confirmed SARS-CoV-2 infection or an uninfected control (not recorded which).

The rearrangement joins TRBV20-1 to TRBJ1-5; possible D gene TRBD1, 5 bases. V gave up 2 bases and J gave up 4 bases, with 15 bases separating them. Germline lookup yields CDR1 DFQATT and CDR2 SNEGSKA (reference sequence). The CDR3 has 15 amino acids. In DNA form, the CDR3 reads TGCAGTGCTAGACCTCCCGGGGCCGGGAATCAGCCCCAGCATTTT. It translates to CSARPPGAGNQPQHF.

Many counts were recorded for this clonotype. This chain uses TRBV29-1 with TRBJ1-2; TRBD1 is a possible D gene (6 bases). Germline CDR1 is SQVTM and CDR2 is ANQGSEA. Trimming cost V 6 bases and J 4 bases, with 15 bases left between them. This CDR3 spans 13 amino acids. The CDR3 nucleotides are TGCAGCGTCCTACAGACAGGCCGCTATGGCTACACCTTC. Translating it yields CSVLQTGRYGYTF.

This clonotype has a count of ten or more. The rearrangement joins TRBV12-3 or TRBV12-4 to TRBJ1-2; TRBD1 agrees at 9 bases. V dropped 6 bases and J dropped 4; count of bases not matched to a gene: 6. The CDR3 loop spans 14 amino acids. The CDR3 sequence: CASSAQGASYGYTF. The CDR3 region has the DNA TGTGCCAGCAGCGCACAGGGGGCCTCCTATGGCTACACCTTC.